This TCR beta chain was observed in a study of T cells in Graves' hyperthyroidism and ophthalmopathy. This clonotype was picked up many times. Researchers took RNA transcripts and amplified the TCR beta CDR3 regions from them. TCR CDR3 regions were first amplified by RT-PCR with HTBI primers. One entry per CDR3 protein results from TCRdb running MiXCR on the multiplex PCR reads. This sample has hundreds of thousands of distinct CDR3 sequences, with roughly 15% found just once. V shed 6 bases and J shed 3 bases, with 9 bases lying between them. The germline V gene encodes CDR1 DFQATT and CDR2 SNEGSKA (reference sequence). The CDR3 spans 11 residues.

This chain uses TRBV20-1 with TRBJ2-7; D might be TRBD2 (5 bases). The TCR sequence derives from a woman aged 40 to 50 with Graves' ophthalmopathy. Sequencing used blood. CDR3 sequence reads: CSANRDYEQYF. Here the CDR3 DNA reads TGCAGTGCAAACCGGGACTACGAGCAGTACTTC.